This entry features one TCR beta chain sequence. This record belongs to a study of control samples from healthy donors and cancer patients. Produced via immunoSEQ multiplex PCR; TCRdb's table is partial and in-frame only. The sample comprises 15,000 to 17,000 clones, about 90% of which are singletons, and roughly 12% rests with the top ten. V dropped 2 bases and J dropped 6 bases, with 8 bases sitting between them. The CDR3 has 12 residues. Sample: PBMCs. The J gene is TRBJ2-7, the V gene TRBV12-3 or TRBV12-4; D unclear. The receptor was derived from an older woman with colorectal cancer. This CDR3 reads CASSLTSREQYF. The CDR3 DNA is TGTGCCAGCAGTTTAACGAGCCGCGAGCAGTACTTC.